Listed below are T cell receptor beta chains from one sample, sequenced in a study of blood T cell repertoires in COVID-19. Produced via immunoSEQ multiplex PCR; TCRdb's table is partial and in-frame only. The sample contains some 100,000 clones, 88% of which appear only once. The specimen was peripheral blood. The receptor set was obtained from a woman aged 55-75 years with acute or convalescent COVID-19. Each CDR3 is given with its conserved first and last residue. The D gene is left open where the match is weak. Part of the rows lack a size; the others show once, few, many or a class for expanded clones.

>TRBJ1-1|TRBV5-1|-|-
TGCGCCAGCGGCCGGGAGGGAGGGGACACTGAAGCTTTCTTT
CASGREGGDTEAFF
>TRBJ2-3|TRBV21-1|once|-
TGTGCCAGCAGCAAAGCGGACAGGGGGCCCACAGATACGCAGTATTTT
CASSKADRGPTDTQYF
>TRBJ1-2|TRBV19|-|-
TGTGCCGGGGAGGGCACCTATGGCTACACCTTC
CAGEGTYGYTF
>TRBJ1-1|TRBV10-1|-|-
TGCGCCATAAGACGGACGGGGGACACTGAAGCTTTCTTT
CAIRRTGDTEAFF
>TRBJ1-2|TRBV7-8|-|-
TGTGCCAGCAGCTTAGCGGCAGGGGCTTGGGCCTCTAACTATGGCTACACCTTC
CASSLAAGAWASNYGYTF
>TRBJ2-1|TRBV3-1/TRBV3-2|once|TRBD2
TGTGCCAGCAGCGGACTAGCGGGAAAGGATGAGCAGTTCTTC
CASSGLAGKDEQFF
>TRBJ2-1|TRBV9|-|-
TGTGCCAGCACCCCATCCACAGACAGGAGCTCCTACAATGAGCAGTTCTTC
CASTPSTDRSSYNEQFF
>TRBJ1-4|TRBV5-5|-|TRBD1
TGTGCCAGCAGCCCTGGACAGGGGAGAGAAAAACTGTTTTTT
CASSPGQGREKLFF
>TRBJ1-1|TRBV6-1|-|TRBD1
TGTGCCAGCAGTGAATGGGGGGCAGGGGGCACTGAAGCTTTCTTT
CASSEWGAGGTEAFF
>TRBJ1-1|TRBV7-2|-|-
TGTGCCAGCAGCCTTCTAGGTGCACCCGGGGGTGCTTTCTTT
CASSLLGAPGGAFF
>TRBJ2-3|TRBV19|-|-
TGTGCCAGTCGCAGGTCGGCAGATACGCAGTATTTT
CASRRSADTQYF
>TRBJ2-1|TRBV9|-|TRBD2
TGTGCCAGCAGTACTAGCGCCTCCTACAATGAGCAGTTCTTC
CASSTSASYNEQFF
>TRBJ2-1|TRBV9|-|TRBD2
TGTGCCAGCAGCGTTGGGAGGGAGCGGAAGGATGAGCAGTTCTTC
CASSVGRERKDEQFF
>TRBJ2-7|TRBV12-3/TRBV12-4|few|-
TGTGCCAGCAGTTTAATTGGTAGCACCCAATACTTC
CASSLIGSTQYF
>TRBJ2-5|TRBV18|-|TRBD2
TGTGCCAGCTCACAGCGGGGACCACAAGAGACCCAGTACTTC
CASSQRGPQETQYF
>TRBJ2-5|TRBV14|-|TRBD2
TGTGCCAGCAGCCAAGAGGGCAGCGGGGAAGAGACCCAGTACTTC
CASSQEGSGEETQYF
>TRBJ2-3|TRBV19|-|TRBD1
TGTGCCAGTAGTATTTTCAGGCGTGGGACAGGGAGGGATACGCAGTATTTT
CASSIFRRGTGRDTQYF
>TRBJ2-1|TRBV2|once|-
TGTGCCAGCAAGGGAGCGGCTTACAATGAGCAGTTCTTC
CASKGAAYNEQFF
>TRBJ2-7|TRBV5-1|-|-
TGCGCCAGCAGCTTAGAGGACGAGCAGTACTTC
CASSLEDEQYF
>TRBJ2-7|TRBV25-1|-|-
TGTGCCAGCAGTGCCGGTTACGAGCAGTACTTC
CASSAGYEQYF
>TRBJ1-5|TRBV7-2|few|-
TGTGCCAGCAGCTTAGCGAGGGATCAGCCCCAGCATTTT
CASSLARDQPQHF
>TRBJ2-7|TRBV2|-|TRBD1
TGTGCCAGCAATGGACAGGACGACGAGCAGTACTTC
CASNGQDDEQYF
>TRBJ2-3|TRBV6-6|-|-
TGTGCCAGCAGTTACACGGACAGTTCAGATACGCAGTATTTT
CASSYTDSSDTQYF
>TRBJ1-5|TRBV28|-|-
TGTGCCAGCAGTTGGGCCGGGGGGCAGGGCTTCAATCAGCCCCAGCATTTT
CASSWAGGQGFNQPQHF
>TRBJ2-7|TRBV28|-|TRBD1
TGTGCCAGCAGCCCGGGGACAGGGTACCCCTACGAGCAGTACTTC
CASSPGTGYPYEQYF